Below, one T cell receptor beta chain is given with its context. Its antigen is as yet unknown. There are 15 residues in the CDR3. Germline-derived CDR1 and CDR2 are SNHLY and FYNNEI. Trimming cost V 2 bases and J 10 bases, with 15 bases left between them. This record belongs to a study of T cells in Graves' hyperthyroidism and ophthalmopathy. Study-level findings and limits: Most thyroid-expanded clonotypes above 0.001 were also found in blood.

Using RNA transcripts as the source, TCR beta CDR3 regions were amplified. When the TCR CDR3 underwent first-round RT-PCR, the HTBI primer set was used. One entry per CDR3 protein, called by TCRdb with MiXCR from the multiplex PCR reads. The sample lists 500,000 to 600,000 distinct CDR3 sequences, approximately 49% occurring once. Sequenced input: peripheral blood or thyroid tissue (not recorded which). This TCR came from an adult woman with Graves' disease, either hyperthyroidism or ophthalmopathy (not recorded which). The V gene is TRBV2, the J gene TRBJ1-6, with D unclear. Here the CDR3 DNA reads TGTGCCAGCAGTGAACAGCGGGCCTCGGGGTCACCCCTCCACTTT. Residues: CASSEQRASGSPLHF.